This T cell receptor (beta chain) was observed in a study of T cell responses to AZD1222 COVID-19 vaccine. CDR1 and CDR2 (germline): SGHTA, FQGNSA. The CDR3 sequence is 15 residues long. V was pared by 6 bases and J by 4 bases, with 7 bases of the junction left unmatched. Study-level points and caveats: Spike was spanned by vaccine-associated CD4 TCRs, which were dominant at 160-218 and 743-854.

As regards this clone: Antigen: not known.

Assay: immunoSEQ multiplex PCR; the TCRdb copy retains only in-frame clones and omits some. The sample consists of around 150,000 clones, approximately 92% of them appearing once. This material consisted of peripheral blood, taken 28 days after the second AZD1222 dose. V usage is TRBV7-2 and J usage is TRBJ2-5; 11 nucleotides align to TRBD2. The sequence derives from an adult who received the AZD1222 COVID-19 vaccine. As DNA, the CDR3 is TGTGCCAGCAGGGATAGCGGGAGGGGGGCAGAGACCCAGTACTTC. Protein sequence: CASRDSGRGAETQYF.